Listed here are 4 T cell receptor beta chains from one sample, sequenced in a study of blood T cells in healthy people across ages. With a J-beta primer mix and a sample-barcoded 5' primer, a second PCR ran roughly 6 to 11 cycles. One entry per CDR3 protein, called by TCRdb with MiXCR from the 5' RACE reads. This table holds 950,000 to 1,200,000 distinct CDR3 sequences, roughly two fifths found once. The sample comprised blood. The receptor set was obtained from a man younger than 30 in good health.

V is TRBV4-3 and J is TRBJ1-5; a weak D match, TRBD1 (5 bases). The CDR3 has 15 residues. V lost 5 bases and J lost 4, with 15 bases in between. Germline V CDR1 and CDR2: LGHNA, YSLEER. CDR3 loop: CASSSSTAGNQPQHF. The CDR3 coding sequence is TGCGCCAGCAGCTCTTCAACCGCAGGGAATCAGCCCCAGCATTTT.

The V and J genes are TRBV20-1 and TRBJ1-2; D gene ambiguous. Germline V gives CDR1 DFQATT, CDR2 SNEGSKA (reference sequence). Trimming removed 3 bases from V and 2 bases from J, with 7 bases in between. There are 12 residues in the CDR3. The CDR3: CSARTTNYGYTF. The CDR3 DNA reads TGCAGTGCTAGGACAACCAACTATGGCTACACCTTC.

Worth noting for this clonotype: One base away lies a much larger clone, so this may be a sequencing read error. The gene calls are TRBV6-5 and TRBJ2-1, with TRBD2 matching 7 bases. The end of the DNA is better explained by TRBJ2-7, so the J call may be wrong. This CDR3 comprises 14 residues. Germline CDR1 and CDR2: MNHEY and SVGAGI. This CDR3 reads CASRKPGTNNEQYF. CDR3 DNA sequence: TGTGCCAGCAGGAAACCCGGGACTAACAATGAGCAGTACTTC.

This chain uses TRBV7-2 with TRBJ2-2, with a tentative D call TRBD1 (5 bases). In germline, CDR1 is SGHTA, CDR2 FQGNSA. The CDR3 sequence is 17 residues long. Between the trimmed V and J ends, which lost 5 bases and 1 base, there was a span of 17 bases. The CDR3 DNA is TGTGCCAGCAGCCCCCTCCTGAGGACAAGGAACACCGGGGAGCTGTTTTTT. This codes for CASSPLLRTRNTGELFF.